These 10 T cell receptor beta chains were sequenced from one sample in a study of vaccination effects on CD4 cells after COVID-19. Before any sequencing was done, the ViraFEST assay used viral peptide pools to expand antigen-specific CD4+ T cells. Scientists isolated CD4+ T cells after an approximately 10-day culture period ended. The cohort was immunized with two doses of either the BNT162b2 or mRNA-1273 vaccine. No cognate antigen is known for these TCRs. Generated by immunoSEQ multiplex PCR, the TCRdb table keeps only in-frame clones and is missing some. This sample yields fewer than 50,000 clones, of which approximately 82% are seen a single time; roughly 2% belongs to the top ten. The sample was CD4+ T cells from PBMCs cultured with HCoV-NL63 spike peptides, taken after COVID-19 vaccination. These receptors originate from a human donor who received a COVID-19 vaccine. Some clones in this sample may be carry-over from other donors' samples.

The rearrangement joins TRBV4-1 to TRBJ1-6; D call uncertain. The germline V gene encodes CDR1 MGHRA and CDR2 YSYEKL. This CDR3 region has 16 residues. V lost 3 bases, J lost 8 bases, and 17 bases lay in between. CDR3 loop: CASSQVWPESDSPLHF. In DNA form, the CDR3 reads TGCGCCAGCAGCCAGGTATGGCCCGAATCGGATTCACCCCTCCACTTT.

This chain uses TRBV9 with TRBJ2-5, with D perhaps matching TRBD1 or TRBD2 (5 bases each). CDR1 SGDLS and CDR2 YYNGEE come from the germline V gene. V lost 0 bases, J lost 0 bases, and 6 bases lay in between. This CDR3 is built from 14 residues. The CDR3 protein is CASSVGDHQETQYF. The CDR3 DNA reads as TGTGCCAGCAGCGTAGGGGACCACCAAGAGACCCAGTACTTC.

In its sample, this clone was seen once. The J gene is TRBJ2-1, the V gene TRBV24-1; 10 bases are shared with TRBD1. Trimming removed 2 bases from V and 10 bases from J; junction bases left unmatched: 7. The CDR3 totals 15 residues. Germline loops: CDR1 KGHDR, CDR2 SFDVKD. The CDR3 protein is CATSDSTGTGDEQFF. CDR3 DNA: TGTGCCACCAGTGATTCGACCGGGACAGGGGACGAGCAGTTCTTC.

This clone appeared once. The V gene is TRBV11-2, the J gene TRBJ2-5; D uncertain. Germline CDR1 is SGHAT and CDR2 is FQNNGV. The V end lost 6 bases, the J end lost 5 bases, and 16 bases lay between the germline ends. The CDR3 runs 14 residues. CDR3 protein: CASSPLPGFETQYF. In nucleotides, the CDR3 is TGTGCCAGCAGTCCTCTTCCGGGCTTCGAGACCCAGTACTTC.

This chain links TRBV28 with TRBJ1-2; no clear D gene. Germline V gene sequence: CDR1 MDHEN, CDR2 SYDVKM. This CDR3 has 14 residues. V was trimmed by 3 bases and J by 4 bases, leaving 12 bases between them. The CDR3 DNA reads as TGTGCCAGCAGTTTTATTGGGGAGTTCTATGGCTACACCTTC. Translating it yields CASSFIGEFYGYTF.

V and J are TRBV15 and TRBJ2-4; 7 nucleotides agree with TRBD1. Germline V gene sequence: CDR1 LNHNV, CDR2 YYDKDF (reference sequence). This CDR3 comprises 15 residues. J lost 6 bases, V lost 1 base, and 6 bases had no gene match. The CDR3 DNA reads as TGTGCCACCAGCAGAGCCCTCGGGACAGCAAACATTCAGTACTTC. It is translated as CATSRALGTANIQYF.

This chain joins TRBV6-5 and TRBJ2-7, with no clear D. V lost 7 bases and J lost 3, with 13 bases in between. This CDR3 is built from 13 residues. CDR1 and CDR2 from the germline V gene are MNHEY and SVGAGI. CDR3 coding DNA: TGTGCCAGCATCGGGCCCCCAGGCTACGAGCAGTACGTC. Protein sequence: CASIGPPGYEQYV.

The gene calls are TRBV18 and TRBJ1-2; 11 nucleotides agree with TRBD1. V trimming: 5 bases; J trimming: 6 bases; junction bases outside the gene matches: 8. The CDR3 extends over 15 amino acids. In germline, CDR1 is KGHSH, CDR2 LQKENI. CDR3 nucleotides: TGTGCCAGCTCAGAACGGACAGGGGGCTCGAATGGCTACACCTTC. It specifies CASSERTGGSNGYTF.

This chain connects TRBV6-2 or TRBV6-3 to TRBJ1-6; D gene unclear. Trimming stripped 1 base from V and 3 bases from J, with 1 base between. Germline CDR1 is MNHEY and CDR2 is SVGEGT. The CDR3 consists of 13 residues. The chain's CDR3 is CASSYYYNSPLHF. CDR3 DNA sequence: TGTGCCAGCAGTTACTACTATAATTCACCCCTCCACTTT.

This chain connects TRBV4-3 to TRBJ2-5; 7 nucleotides agree with TRBD2. In germline, CDR1 is LGHNA, CDR2 YSLEER. V shed 1 base, J shed 4 bases, and the junction held 3 bases outside the gene matches. The CDR3 totals 14 residues. The CDR3 loop reads CASSQAGTIETQYF. The CDR3 region has the DNA TGCGCCAGCAGCCAAGCCGGGACTATAGAGACCCAGTACTTC.